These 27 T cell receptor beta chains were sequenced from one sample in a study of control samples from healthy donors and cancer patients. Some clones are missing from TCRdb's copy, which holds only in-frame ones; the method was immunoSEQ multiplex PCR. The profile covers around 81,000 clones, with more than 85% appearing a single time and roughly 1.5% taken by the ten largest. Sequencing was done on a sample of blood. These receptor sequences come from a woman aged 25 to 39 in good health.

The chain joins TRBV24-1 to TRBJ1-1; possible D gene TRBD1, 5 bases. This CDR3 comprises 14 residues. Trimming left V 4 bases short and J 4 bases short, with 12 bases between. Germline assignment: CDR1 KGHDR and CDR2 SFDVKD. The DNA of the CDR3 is TGTGCCACCAGTGACGGACACCCTAGCACTGAAGCTTTCTTT. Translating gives CATSDGHPSTEAFF.

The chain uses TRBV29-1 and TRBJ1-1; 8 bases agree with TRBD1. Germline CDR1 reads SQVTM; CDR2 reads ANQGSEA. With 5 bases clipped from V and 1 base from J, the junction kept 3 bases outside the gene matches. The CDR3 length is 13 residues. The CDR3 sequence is CSVKGQANTEAFF. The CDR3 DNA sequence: TGCAGCGTTAAGGGACAGGCGAACACTGAAGCTTTCTTT.

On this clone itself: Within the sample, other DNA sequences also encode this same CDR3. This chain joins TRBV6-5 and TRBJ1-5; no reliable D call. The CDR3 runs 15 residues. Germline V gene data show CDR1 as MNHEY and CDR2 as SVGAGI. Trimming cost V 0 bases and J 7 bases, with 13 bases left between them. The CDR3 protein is CASSYSWKGEQPQHF. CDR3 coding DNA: TGTGCCAGCAGTTACTCGTGGAAGGGCGAGCAGCCCCAGCATTTT.

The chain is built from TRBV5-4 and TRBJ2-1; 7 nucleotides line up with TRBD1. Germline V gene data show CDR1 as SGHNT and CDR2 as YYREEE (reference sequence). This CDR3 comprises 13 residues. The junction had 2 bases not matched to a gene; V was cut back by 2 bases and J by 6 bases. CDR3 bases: TGTGCCAGCAGCTTAGCAGGGGGCAATGAGCAGTTCTTC. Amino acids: CASSLAGGNEQFF. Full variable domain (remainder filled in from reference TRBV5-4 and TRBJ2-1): ETGVTQSPTHLIKTRGQQVTLRCSSQSGHNTVSWYQQALGQGPQFIFQYYREEENGRGNFPPRFSGLQFPNYSSELNVNALELDDSALYLCASSLAGGNEQFFGPGTRLTVL.

The CDR3 reads CASSYGLAEILNTGELFF. CDR3 DNA sequence: TGTGCCAGCAGCTACGGACTAGCGGAAATATTAAACACCGGGGAGCTGTTTTTT. V and J are TRBV13 and TRBJ2-2; 10 bases map to TRBD2. Per the germline V gene, CDR1 is PRHDT and CDR2 is FYEKMQ (reference sequence). The CDR3 runs 18 residues. Unmatched junction bases numbered 10, after V lost 4 bases and J lost 2 bases.

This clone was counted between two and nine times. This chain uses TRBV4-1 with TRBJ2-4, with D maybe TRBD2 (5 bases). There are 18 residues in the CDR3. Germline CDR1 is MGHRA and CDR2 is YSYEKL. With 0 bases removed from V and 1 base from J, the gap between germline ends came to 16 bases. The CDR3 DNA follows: TGCGCCAGCAGCCAAGACTATCCGGGATCCACGGCCAAAAACATTCAGTACTTC. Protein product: CASSQDYPGSTAKNIQYF.

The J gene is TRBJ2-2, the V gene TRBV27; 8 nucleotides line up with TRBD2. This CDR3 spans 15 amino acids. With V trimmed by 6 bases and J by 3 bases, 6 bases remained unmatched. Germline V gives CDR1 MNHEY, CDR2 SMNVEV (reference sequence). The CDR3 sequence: CASRSGTRDTGELFF. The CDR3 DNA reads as TGTGCCAGCAGATCCGGGACTAGAGACACCGGGGAGCTGTTTTTT.

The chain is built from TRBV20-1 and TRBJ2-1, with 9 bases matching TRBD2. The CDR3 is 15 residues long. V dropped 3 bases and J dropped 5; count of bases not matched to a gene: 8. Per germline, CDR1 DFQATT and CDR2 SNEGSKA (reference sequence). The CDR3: CSASWGLASHNEQFF. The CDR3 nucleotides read TGCAGTGCTAGTTGGGGACTAGCCTCTCACAATGAGCAGTTCTTC.

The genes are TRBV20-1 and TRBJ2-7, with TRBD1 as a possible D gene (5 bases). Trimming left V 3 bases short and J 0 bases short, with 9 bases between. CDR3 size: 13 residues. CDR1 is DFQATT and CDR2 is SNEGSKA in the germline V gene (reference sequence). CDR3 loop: CSASKDNSYEQYF. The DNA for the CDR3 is TGCAGTGCTAGTAAGGACAACTCCTACGAGCAGTACTTC.

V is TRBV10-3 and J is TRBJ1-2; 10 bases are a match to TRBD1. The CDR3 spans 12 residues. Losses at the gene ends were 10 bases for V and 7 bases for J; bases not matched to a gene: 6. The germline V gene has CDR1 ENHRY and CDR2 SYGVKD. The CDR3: CATDRGQGGYTF. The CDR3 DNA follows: TGTGCCACTGACAGGGGGCAAGGTGGCTACACCTTC.

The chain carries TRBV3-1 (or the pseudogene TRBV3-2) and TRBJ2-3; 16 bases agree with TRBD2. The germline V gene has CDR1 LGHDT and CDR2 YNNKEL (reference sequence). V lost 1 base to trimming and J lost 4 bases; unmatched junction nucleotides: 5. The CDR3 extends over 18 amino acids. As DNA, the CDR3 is TGTGCCAGCAGCCAAGTGGGACTAGCGGGAGGGACTGCAGATACGCAGTATTTT. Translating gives CASSQVGLAGGTADTQYF.

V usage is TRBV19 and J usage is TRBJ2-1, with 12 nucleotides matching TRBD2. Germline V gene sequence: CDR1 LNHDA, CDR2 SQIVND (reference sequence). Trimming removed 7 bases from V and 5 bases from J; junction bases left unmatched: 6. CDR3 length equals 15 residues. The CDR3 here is CASTKLAGGDNEQFF. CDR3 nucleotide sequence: TGTGCCAGTACCAAACTAGCGGGAGGTGACAATGAGCAGTTCTTC.

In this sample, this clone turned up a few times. The CDR3 region is CATSPRTGDGYTF. The CDR3 region has the DNA TGTGCCACCAGCCCCCGGACAGGGGATGGCTACACCTTC. This sequence joins TRBV15 and TRBJ1-2; 9 bases are shared with TRBD1. The CDR3 contains 13 residues. The V gene's germline CDR1 is LNHNV and CDR2 YYDKDF (reference sequence). The V and J ends lost 5 bases and 6 bases, in that order; junction bases with no gene match: 4.

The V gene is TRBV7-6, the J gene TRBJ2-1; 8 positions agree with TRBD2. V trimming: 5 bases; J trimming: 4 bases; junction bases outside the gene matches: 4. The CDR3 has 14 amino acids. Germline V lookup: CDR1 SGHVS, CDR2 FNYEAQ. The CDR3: CASSPTGGYNEQFF. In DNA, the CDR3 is TGTGCCAGCAGCCCGACGGGGGGGTACAATGAGCAGTTCTTC.

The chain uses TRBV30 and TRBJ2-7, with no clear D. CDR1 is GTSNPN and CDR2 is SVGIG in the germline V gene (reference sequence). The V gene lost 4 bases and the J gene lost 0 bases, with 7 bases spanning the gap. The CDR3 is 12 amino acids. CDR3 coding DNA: TGTGCCTGGACGCCAAACTCCTACGAGCAGTACTTC. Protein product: CAWTPNSYEQYF.

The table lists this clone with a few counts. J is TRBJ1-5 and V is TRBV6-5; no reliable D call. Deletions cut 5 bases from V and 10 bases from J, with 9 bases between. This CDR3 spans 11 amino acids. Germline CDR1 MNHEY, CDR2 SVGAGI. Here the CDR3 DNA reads TGTGCCAGCAGTCACGGACCTCCCCAGCATTTT. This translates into CASSHGPPQHF.

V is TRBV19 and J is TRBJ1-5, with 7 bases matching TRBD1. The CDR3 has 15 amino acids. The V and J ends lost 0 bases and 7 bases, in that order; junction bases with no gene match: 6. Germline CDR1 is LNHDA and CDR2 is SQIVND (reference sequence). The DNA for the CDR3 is TGTGCCAGTAGTATAGAGACAGGGCGAGGCCAGCCCCAGCATTTT. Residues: CASSIETGRGQPQHF.

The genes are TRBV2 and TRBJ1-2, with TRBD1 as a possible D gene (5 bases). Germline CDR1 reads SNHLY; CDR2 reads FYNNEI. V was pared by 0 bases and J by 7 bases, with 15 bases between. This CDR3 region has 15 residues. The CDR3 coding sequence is TGTGCCAGCAGTGAAGCGGGGCGAGGGAAGGGTGGCTACACCTTC. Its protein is CASSEAGRGKGGYTF.

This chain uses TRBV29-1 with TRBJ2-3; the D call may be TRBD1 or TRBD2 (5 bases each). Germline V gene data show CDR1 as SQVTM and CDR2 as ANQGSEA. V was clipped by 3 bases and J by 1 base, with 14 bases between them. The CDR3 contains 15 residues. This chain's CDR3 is CSVELGAQGTDTQYF. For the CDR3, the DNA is TGCAGCGTTGAGCTCGGGGCACAGGGCACAGATACGCAGTATTTT.

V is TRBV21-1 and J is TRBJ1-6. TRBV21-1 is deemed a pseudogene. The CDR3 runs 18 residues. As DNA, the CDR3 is TGTGCCAGCAGCAAAGTAAGACCCGGGCCTCTTTATAATTCACCCCTCCACTTT. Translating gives CASSKVRPGPLYNSPLHF.

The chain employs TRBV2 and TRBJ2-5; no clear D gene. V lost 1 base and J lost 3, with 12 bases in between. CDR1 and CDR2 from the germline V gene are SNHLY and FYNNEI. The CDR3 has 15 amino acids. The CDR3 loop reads CASSEDSLGKETQYF. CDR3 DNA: TGTGCCAGCAGTGAAGACAGTTTGGGGAAAGAGACCCAGTACTTC.

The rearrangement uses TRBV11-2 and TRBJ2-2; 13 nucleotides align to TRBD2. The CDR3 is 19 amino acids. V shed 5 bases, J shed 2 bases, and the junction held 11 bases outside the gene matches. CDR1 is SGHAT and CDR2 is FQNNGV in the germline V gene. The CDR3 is CASSQGLAGAPPNTGELFF. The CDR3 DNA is TGTGCCAGCAGCCAAGGACTAGCGGGGGCCCCGCCCAACACCGGGGAGCTGTTTTTT.

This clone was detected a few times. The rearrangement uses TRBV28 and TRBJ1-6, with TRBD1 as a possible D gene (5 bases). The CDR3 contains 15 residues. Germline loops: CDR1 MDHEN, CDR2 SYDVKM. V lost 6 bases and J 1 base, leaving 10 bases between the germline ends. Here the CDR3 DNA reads TGTGCCAGCAGAACCCAGGGTTCCTATAATTCACCCCTCCACTTT. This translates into CASRTQGSYNSPLHF.

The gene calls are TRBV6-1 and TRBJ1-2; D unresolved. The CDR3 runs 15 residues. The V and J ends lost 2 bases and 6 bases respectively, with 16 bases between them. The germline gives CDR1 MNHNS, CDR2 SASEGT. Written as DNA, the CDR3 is TGTGCCAGCAGTGAAAGGAAAGGGTTGATCGATGGCTACACCTTC. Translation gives CASSERKGLIDGYTF.

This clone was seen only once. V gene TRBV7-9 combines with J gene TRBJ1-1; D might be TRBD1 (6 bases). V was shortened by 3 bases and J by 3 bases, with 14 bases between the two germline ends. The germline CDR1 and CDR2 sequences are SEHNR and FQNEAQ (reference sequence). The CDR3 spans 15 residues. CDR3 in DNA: TGTGCCAGCAGCTTGCCGACGGGGGCGGACACTGAAGCTTTCTTT. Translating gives CASSLPTGADTEAFF.

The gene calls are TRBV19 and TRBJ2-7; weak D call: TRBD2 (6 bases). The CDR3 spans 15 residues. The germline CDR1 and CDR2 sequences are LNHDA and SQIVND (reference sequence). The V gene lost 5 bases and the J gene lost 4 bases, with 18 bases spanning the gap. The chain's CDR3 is CASSLIGGMIYEQYF. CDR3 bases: TGTGCCAGTAGTCTAATTGGAGGGATGATTTACGAGCAGTACTTC.

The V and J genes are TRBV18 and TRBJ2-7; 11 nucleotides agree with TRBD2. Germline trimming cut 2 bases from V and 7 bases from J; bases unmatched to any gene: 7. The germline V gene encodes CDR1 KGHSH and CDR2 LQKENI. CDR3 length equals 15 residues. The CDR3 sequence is CASSPYETSGIEQYF. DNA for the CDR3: TGTGCCAGCTCACCATATGAGACTAGCGGGATTGAGCAGTACTTC. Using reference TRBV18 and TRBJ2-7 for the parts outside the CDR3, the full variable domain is NAGVMQNPRHLVRRRGQEARLRCSPMKGHSHVYWYRQLPEEGLKFMVYLQKENIIDESGMPKERFSAEFPKEGPSILRIQQVVRGDSAAYFCASSPYETSGIEQYFGPGTRLTVT.